Presented here are 14 T cell receptor beta chains from one specimen sequenced in a study of T cell responses to AZD1222 COVID-19 vaccine. Sequencing was performed with immunoSEQ multiplex PCR; in TCRdb, only in-frame clones are kept and a portion is missing. The data contain roughly 100,000 clones, 90% to 95% of them singletons. The material was peripheral blood, obtained on day 0 of AZD1222 vaccination. The receptors were sampled from an adult in good health.

The chain employs TRBV18 and TRBJ2-7; TRBD2 matches 14 bases. This CDR3 spans 17 amino acids. Germline CDR1 KGHSH, CDR2 LQKENI. The V gene end was trimmed by 3 bases and the J gene end by 4 bases; junction bases not matched to a gene: 8. CDR3 protein: CASSPGLAGGPGYEQYF. The CDR3 DNA is TGTGCCAGCTCACCCGGACTAGCGGGAGGACCCGGGTACGAGCAGTACTTC.

The chain joins TRBV19 to TRBJ1-1, with D uncertain. The ends were cut back, 5 bases at V and 1 base at J, with 14 bases in the middle. Germline-derived CDR1 and CDR2 are LNHDA and SQIVND (reference sequence). There are 15 residues in the CDR3. The CDR3 region has the DNA TGTGCCAGTAGTTCGCGTCCCCCCGGGAACACTGAAGCTTTCTTT. Residues: CASSSRPPGNTEAFF.

V usage is TRBV13 and J usage is TRBJ2-7, with TRBD2 identical over 9 bases. Trimming at V came to 1 base and at J to 5 bases, leaving 3 bases not matched to a gene. This CDR3 comprises 14 residues. Germline-derived CDR1 and CDR2 are PRHDT and FYEKMQ (reference sequence). The CDR3 protein is CASSLVGGRDEQYF. The CDR3 DNA follows: TGTGCCAGCAGCTTAGTCGGCGGGAGGGACGAGCAGTACTTC. Full variable domain (remainder filled in from reference TRBV13 and TRBJ2-7): AAGVIQSPRHLIKEKRETATLKCYPIPRHDTVYWYQQGPGQDPQFLISFYEKMQSDKGSIPDRFSAQQFSDYHSELNMSSLELGDSALYFCASSLVGGRDEQYFGPGTRLTVT.

The gene calls are TRBV7-9 and TRBJ1-4, with unresolved D. Trimming took off 1 base at V and 3 bases at J, with 9 bases between the two ends. In germline, CDR1 is SEHNR, CDR2 FQNEAQ (reference sequence). The CDR3 totals 15 residues. For the CDR3, the DNA is TGTGCCAGCAGCTTAGGCGGGAATCCTAATGAAAAACTGTTTTTT. Protein product: CASSLGGNPNEKLFF.

The J gene is TRBJ1-2, the V gene TRBV24-1, with 7 bases lining up with TRBD1. This CDR3 contains 12 residues. The germline gives CDR1 KGHDR, CDR2 SFDVKD. J lost 8 bases, V lost 3 bases, and 2 bases had no gene match. The CDR3: CATSDGGGGYTF. DNA of the CDR3: TGTGCCACCAGTGATGGAGGGGGCGGCTACACCTTC.

The rearrangement uses TRBV29-1 and TRBJ2-7; unclear D gene. V was shortened by 6 bases and J by 3 bases, with 9 bases between the two germline ends. The germline V gene has CDR1 SQVTM and CDR2 ANQGSEA. The CDR3 runs to 11 residues. The DNA of the CDR3 is TGCAGCGTCGACGGTAACTACGAGCAGTACTTC. It yields the protein CSVDGNYEQYF.

The chain joins TRBV7-2 to TRBJ1-1; 9 positions agree with TRBD1. The CDR3 consists of 18 residues. The trim removed 5 bases at V and 1 base at J, leaving 14 bases unmatched. CDR1 and CDR2 (germline): SGHTA, FQGNSA. The CDR3: CASSPIPWGDRANTEAFF. The DNA for the CDR3 is TGTGCCAGCAGCCCAATCCCCTGGGGGGACAGGGCGAACACTGAAGCTTTCTTT.

The V gene is TRBV5-5, the J gene TRBJ2-7; TRBD1 agrees at 11 bases. The germline V gene has CDR1 SGHKS and CDR2 YYEKEE (reference sequence). The ends lost 1 base at V and 6 bases at J; junction bases unmatched: 3. The CDR3 is 14 amino acids. The CDR3 DNA sequence: TGTGCCAGCAGCTTGCGGACAGGGGGCGCCGAGCAGTACTTC. It specifies CASSLRTGGAEQYF.

This clone occurred a few times. This chain connects TRBV28 to TRBJ2-2; 7 bases agree with TRBD2. Per the germline V gene, CDR1 is MDHEN and CDR2 is SYDVKM. This CDR3 is built from 15 residues. With 3 bases clipped from V and 5 bases from J, the junction kept 6 bases outside the gene matches. CDR3 amino acids: CASSFGGRETGELFF. The DNA of the CDR3 is TGTGCCAGCAGTTTTGGGGGGAGGGAGACCGGGGAGCTGTTTTTT.

The V call is TRBV2, the J call TRBJ2-3; TRBD2 agrees at 8 bases. V lost 3 bases, J lost 4 bases, and 15 bases stayed unmatched. Germline values: CDR1 SNHLY, CDR2 FYNNEI. The CDR3 has 18 residues. CDR3 sequence (DNA): TGTGCCAGCAGTGAGACTAGACGGGAGGGAGGAGAGGCAGATACGCAGTATTTT. Protein: CASSETRREGGEADTQYF. Looking up the rest from reference TRBV2 and TRBJ2-3 gives the full variable domain: EPEVTQTPSHQVTQMGQEVILRCVPISNHLYFYWYRQILGQKVEFLVSFYNNEISEKSEIFDDQFSVERPDGSNFTLKIRSTKLEDSAMYFCASSETRREGGEADTQYFGPGTRLTVL.

The rearrangement joins TRBV18 to TRBJ2-5; TRBD2 matches 10 bases. From germline, CDR1 is KGHSH and CDR2 LQKENI. V lost 3 bases, J lost 3 bases, and 7 bases stayed unmatched. The length of the CDR3 is 16 residues. The CDR3 region has the DNA TGTGCCAGCTCACCCAATCCACTAGCGGGAAAAGAGACCCAGTACTTC. This codes for CASSPNPLAGKETQYF.

The J gene is TRBJ2-1, the V gene TRBV7-2; D not certain. The CDR3 runs to 14 residues. Trimming shortened V by 10 bases and J by 5 bases, and 18 bases separated the two germline ends. Germline-derived CDR1 and CDR2 are SGHTA and FQGNSA. CDR3 DNA: TGTGCCACGTCTAGGGTAGGGTCCAACAATGAGCAGTTCTTC. This sequence encodes CATSRVGSNNEQFF.

The gene calls are TRBV24-1 and TRBJ1-5; possibly TRBD1 for D (6 bases). Trimming removed 3 bases from V and 1 base from J, with 15 bases in between. The CDR3 sequence is 17 residues long. The germline gives CDR1 KGHDR, CDR2 SFDVKD. The CDR3 DNA reads TGTGCCACCAGTGATCCGGGACAAAAAACGAGCAATCAGCCCCAGCATTTT. Translating gives CATSDPGQKTSNQPQHF.

This clone was seen just once. The chain links TRBV28 to TRBJ1-1, with 9 bases matching TRBD1. V lost 2 bases to trimming and J lost 6 bases; unmatched junction nucleotides: 4. The CDR3 extends over 14 amino acids. The germline CDR1 and CDR2 sequences are MDHEN and SYDVKM. The chain's CDR3 is CASSLLQGAAEAFF. CDR3 sequence (DNA): TGTGCCAGCAGTTTACTACAGGGGGCTGCTGAAGCTTTCTTT.